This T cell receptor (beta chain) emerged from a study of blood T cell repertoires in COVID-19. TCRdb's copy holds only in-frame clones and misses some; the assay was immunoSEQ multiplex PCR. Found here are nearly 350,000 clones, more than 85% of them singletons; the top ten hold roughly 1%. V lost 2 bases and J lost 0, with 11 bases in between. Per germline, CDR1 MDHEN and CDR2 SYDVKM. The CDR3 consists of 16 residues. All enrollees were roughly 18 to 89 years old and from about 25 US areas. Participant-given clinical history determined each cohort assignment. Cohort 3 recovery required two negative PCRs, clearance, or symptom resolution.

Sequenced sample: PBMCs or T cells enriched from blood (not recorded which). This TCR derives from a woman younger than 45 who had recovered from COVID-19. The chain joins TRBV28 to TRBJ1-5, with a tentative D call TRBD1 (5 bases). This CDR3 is CASSLGASYSNQPQHF. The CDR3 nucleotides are TGTGCCAGCAGTTTAGGGGCTTCTTATAGCAATCAGCCCCAGCATTTT.